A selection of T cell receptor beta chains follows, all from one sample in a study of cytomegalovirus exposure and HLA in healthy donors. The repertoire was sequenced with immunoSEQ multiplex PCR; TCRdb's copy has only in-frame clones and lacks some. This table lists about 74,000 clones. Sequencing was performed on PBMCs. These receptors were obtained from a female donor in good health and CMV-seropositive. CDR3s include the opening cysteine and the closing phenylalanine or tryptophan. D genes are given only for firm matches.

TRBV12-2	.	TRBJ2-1	CASRPRGTSGVSLSYNEQFF	TGTGCAAGTCGCCCGCGTGGGACTAGCGGGGTTTCCTTGTCCTACAATGAGCAGTTCTTC
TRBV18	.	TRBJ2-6	CASSPSQVGSGANVLTF	TGTGCCAGCTCACCGTCTCAAGTCGGCTCTGGGGCCAACGTCCTGACTTTC
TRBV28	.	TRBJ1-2	CASSHNSGTPRHGYTF	TGTGCCAGCAGTCACAATTCCGGGACTCCCAGGCATGGCTACACCTTC
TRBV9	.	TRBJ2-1	CASSAGFNEQFF	TGTGCCAGCAGCGCAGGATTCAATGAGCAGTTCTTC
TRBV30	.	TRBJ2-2	CAWSQSRGRTTGELFF	TGTGCCTGGAGTCAATCCCGGGGGAGGACTACCGGGGAGCTGTTTTTT
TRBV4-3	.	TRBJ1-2	CASSQDQMVDYGYTF	TGCGCCAGCAGCCAAGATCAGATGGTCGACTATGGCTACACCTTC
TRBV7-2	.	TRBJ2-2	CASSLKSTGELFF	TGTGCCAGCAGCTTAAAATCGACCGGGGAGCTGTTTTTT
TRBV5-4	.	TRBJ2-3	CASIERNSPDTQYF	TGTGCCAGCATCGAAAGGAACAGCCCAGATACGCAGTATTTT
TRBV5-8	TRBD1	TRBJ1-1	CASRRDREALEAFF	TGTGCCAGCAGACGGGACAGGGAGGCGCTTGAAGCTTTCTTT
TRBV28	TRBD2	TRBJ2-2	CASSPRTSGRTNTGELFF	TGTGCCAGCAGTCCAAGGACTAGCGGGAGGACGAACACCGGGGAGCTGTTTTTT
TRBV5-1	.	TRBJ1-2	CASSPNGNYGYTF	TGCGCCAGCAGCCCAAACGGTAACTATGGCTACACCTTC
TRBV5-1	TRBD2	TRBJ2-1	CASSQPGTSGGSSDNEQFF	TGCGCCAGCAGCCAACCCGGGACTAGCGGGGGGTCCTCCGACAATGAGCAGTTCTTC
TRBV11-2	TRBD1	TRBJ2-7	CASSLAPRGKGGEQYF	TGTGCCAGCAGCTTAGCCCCCAGGGGGAAAGGGGGCGAGCAGTACTTC
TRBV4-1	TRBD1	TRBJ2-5	CASSQVDRGKTQYF	TGCGCCAGCAGCCAAGTCGACAGGGGAAAGACCCAGTACTTC
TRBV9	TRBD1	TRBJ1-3	CASSVGDRSSGNTIYF	TGTGCCAGCAGCGTAGGGGACAGAAGCTCTGGAAACACCATATATTTT
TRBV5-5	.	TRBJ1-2	CASSSGQSSSYGYTF	TGTGCCAGCAGCTCCGGACAGTCATCCTCCTATGGCTACACCTTC
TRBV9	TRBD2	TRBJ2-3	CASSVGPISGGTDTQYF	TGTGCCAGCAGCGTAGGCCCAATTAGCGGGGGTACAGATACGCAGTATTTT
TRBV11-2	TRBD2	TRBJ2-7	CASSLILAGYYEQYF	TGTGCCAGCAGCTTAATCCTAGCGGGATATTACGAGCAGTACTTC
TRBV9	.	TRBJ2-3	CASSVALSTDTQYF	TGTGCCAGCAGCGTAGCTCTTAGCACAGATACGCAGTATTTT
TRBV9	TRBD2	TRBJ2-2	CASSVDGGAGTGELFF	TGTGCCAGCAGCGTAGACGGGGGGGCCGGGACCGGGGAGCTGTTTTTT
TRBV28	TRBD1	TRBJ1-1	CASSSIQGALTEAFF	TGTGCCAGCAGTTCTATACAGGGGGCGCTCACTGAAGCTTTCTTT
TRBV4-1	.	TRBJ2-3	CASSQERRDTQYF	TGCGCCAGCAGCCAAGAACGCAGAGATACGCAGTATTTT
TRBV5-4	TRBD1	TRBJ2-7	CASSRDRLDEQYF	TGTGCCAGCAGCCGGGACAGGCTCGACGAGCAGTACTTC
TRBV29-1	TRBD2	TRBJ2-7	CSVAPGTSGRAEGYEQYF	TGCAGCGTTGCCCCGGGGACTAGCGGGAGGGCCGAAGGCTACGAGCAGTACTTC
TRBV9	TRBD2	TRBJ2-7	CASSTSGTAIYEQYF	TGTGCCAGCAGCACTAGCGGGACAGCTATCTACGAGCAGTACTTC
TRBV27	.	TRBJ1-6	CASSLSGGYNSPLHF	TGTGCCAGCAGTTTATCCGGGGGGTATAATTCACCCCTCCACTTT
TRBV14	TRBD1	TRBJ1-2	CASSSPGQGADYGYTF	TGTGCCAGCAGTTCGCCGGGACAGGGGGCTGACTATGGCTACACCTTC
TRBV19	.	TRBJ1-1	CASSIRRRGGIMMNTEAFF	TGTGCCAGTAGTATAAGGCGGCGGGGAGGGATTATGATGAACACTGAAGCTTTCTTT
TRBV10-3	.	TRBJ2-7	CAISTGLIGYEQYF	TGTGCCATCAGCACAGGCCTTATAGGGTACGAGCAGTACTTC